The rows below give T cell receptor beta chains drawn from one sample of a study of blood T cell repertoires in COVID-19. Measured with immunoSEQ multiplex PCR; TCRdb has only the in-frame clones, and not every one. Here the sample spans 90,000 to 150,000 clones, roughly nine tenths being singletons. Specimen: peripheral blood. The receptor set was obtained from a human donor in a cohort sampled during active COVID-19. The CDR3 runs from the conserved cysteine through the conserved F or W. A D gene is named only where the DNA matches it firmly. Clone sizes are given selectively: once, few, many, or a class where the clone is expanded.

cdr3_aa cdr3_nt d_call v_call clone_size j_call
CASSPPILGTGTRNEKLFF TGTGCCAGCTCACCACCAATCCTCGGGACAGGGACCCGTAATGAAAAACTGTTTTTT TRBD1 TRBV18 . TRBJ1-4
CASIAGTSYNEQFF TGTGCCAGCATAGCGGGGACATCCTACAATGAGCAGTTCTTC TRBD2 TRBV6-5 once TRBJ2-1
CATRPTGKSDTQYF TGTGCCACCAGACCCACAGGGAAGTCAGATACGCAGTATTTT . TRBV24-1 . TRBJ2-3
CASSPPGTSGTGELFF TGTGCCAGCAGCCCACCCGGGACTAGCGGCACCGGGGAGCTGTTTTTT TRBD2 TRBV3-1/TRBV3-2 few TRBJ2-2
CASSPGGQGAYEQYF TGTGCCAGCTCACCAGGGGGACAGGGGGCCTACGAGCAGTACTTC TRBD1 TRBV18 . TRBJ2-7
CASFRGGTDTQYF TGCGCCAGCTTTCGCGGGGGAACAGATACGCAGTATTTT TRBD2 TRBV5-1 . TRBJ2-3
CASSRSTGGASNEKLFF TGTGCCAGCAGCCGCTCCACAGGGGGCGCCTCTAATGAAAAACTGTTTTTT TRBD1 TRBV27 once TRBJ1-4
CASTSTGLMNTEAFF TGTGCCAGCACCTCGACAGGCCTCATGAACACTGAAGCTTTCTTT . TRBV7-6 . TRBJ1-1
CASSIRQGLGGETQYF TGTGCCAGCAGCATACGACAGGGTCTCGGAGGAGAGACCCAGTACTTC TRBD1 TRBV7-2 once TRBJ2-5
CASSYTRGRNYGYTF TGTGCCAGCAGCTACACCAGGGGGCGCAACTATGGCTACACCTTC TRBD1 TRBV7-2 . TRBJ1-2